This note documents a single TCR beta chain sequence. The data stem from a study of control samples from healthy donors and cancer patients. Method: immunoSEQ multiplex PCR; TCRdb's copy keeps in-frame clones and lacks some. The repertoire has 150,000 to 200,000 clones, more than 80% of them found once; the top ten carry approximately 1.5%. The germline V gene encodes CDR1 KGHDR and CDR2 SFDVKD. This CDR3 contains 17 residues. With 4 bases removed from V and 0 bases from J, the gap between germline ends came to 12 bases. The gene calls are TRBV24-1 and TRBJ2-6; no firm D call. Sequenced input: blood. The sequence was collected from a man aged 25-45 years in good health. CDR3 DNA sequence: TGTGCCACCAGTGAGCCTCCTAAGCACTCTGGGGCCAACGTCCTGACTTTC. Its translation is CATSEPPKHSGANVLTF.